The clone carrying this TCR beta chain has just a few counts. What it binds is not known. The data are from a study of blood T cells in healthy people across ages. General study results and limits: TCR beta diversity correlated strongly with naive T cell percentage. Considered underestimates were the diversity estimates obtained from one million T cells. Possibly, changes in expanded clonotypes were confounded because donor CMV status was unknown.

Germline V gene sequence: CDR1 SGHVS, CDR2 FQNEAQ. This CDR3 spans 19 amino acids. J lost 8 bases, V lost 5 bases, and 17 bases had no gene match. A second about 7 to 11 cycle PCR used barcoded and J-beta primers. TCRdb re-called the 5' RACE reads through MiXCR, storing one row per CDR3 protein. The profile shows 920,000 or so distinct CDR3 sequences, under 55% of them singletons. Source material: blood. The receptor's source is a woman aged 55 to 70 in good health. The gene calls are TRBV7-8 and TRBJ2-1, with 14 bases identical to TRBD2. CDR3 in amino acids: CASSKPTGTSGRPGDEQFF. The DNA of the CDR3 is TGTGCCAGCAGCAAACCGACCGGGACTAGCGGGAGACCAGGCGATGAGCAGTTCTTC.